What follows are 22 T cell receptor beta chains derived from one specimen sequenced in a study of cytomegalovirus exposure and HLA in healthy donors. Primers: 60 Vbeta forward and 13 Jbeta reverse. The table came from immunoSEQ multiplex PCR; TCRdb's copy has only in-frame clones and leaves some out. The table has roughly 130,000 clones, about three fifths seen once. Sequenced sample: PBMCs. The receptor set was obtained from a male donor in good health and CMV-seronegative.

The chain recombines TRBV7-3 with TRBJ2-5, with 8 bases that match TRBD1. Germline CDR1 is SGHTA and CDR2 is FQGTGA. This CDR3 comprises 15 residues. With V trimmed by 5 bases and J by 5 bases, 10 bases remained unmatched. The CDR3 nucleotides are TGTGCCAGCAGCGTCGCCGGACAGGGTTTCGAGACCCAGTACTTC. Residues: CASSVAGQGFETQYF.

CDR3: CASSRTGIAYEQYF. CDR3 nucleotide sequence: TGTGCCAGCAGCCGGACAGGGATCGCCTACGAGCAGTACTTC. The V gene is TRBV5-6, the J gene TRBJ2-7, with TRBD1 identical over 8 bases. The V segment lost 4 bases and the J segment 2 bases; nucleotides outside the gene matches: 5. CDR3 length: 14 residues. Germline values: CDR1 SGHDT, CDR2 YYEEEE.

The chain recombines TRBV5-8 with TRBJ2-3; 7 nucleotides match TRBD2. The CDR3 is made up of 17 amino acids. Germline V gives CDR1 SGHTS, CDR2 YDEGEE. With 0 bases clipped from V and 1 base from J, the junction kept 8 bases outside the gene matches. The CDR3 here is CASSLGVLAVRTDTQYF. The CDR3 bases are TGTGCCAGCAGCTTGGGGGTCCTAGCGGTTCGCACAGATACGCAGTATTTT.

This rearrangement joins TRBV2 to TRBJ1-1; no clear D gene. Germline CDR1 is SNHLY and CDR2 is FYNNEI. The length of the CDR3 is 15 residues. The ends were cut back, 0 bases at V and 0 bases at J, with 8 bases in the middle. The CDR3 protein is CASSEAPGVNTEAFF. The CDR3 bases are TGTGCCAGCAGTGAAGCGCCCGGGGTGAACACTGAAGCTTTCTTT.

This clone was seen more than once but under ten times. The chain recombines TRBV7-9 with TRBJ1-2; TRBD1 is a possible D gene (5 bases). The CDR3 is 14 amino acids. CDR1 is SEHNR and CDR2 is FQNEAQ in the germline V gene (reference sequence). V was cut by 1 base and J by 0 bases, with 6 bases left in between. The CDR3 DNA reads as TGTGCCAGCAGCTTAGGACAGACTAACTATGGCTACACCTTC. Residues: CASSLGQTNYGYTF. Looking up the rest from reference TRBV7-9 and TRBJ1-2 gives the full variable domain: DTGVSQNPRHKITKRGQNVTFRCDPISEHNRLYWYRQTLGQGPEFLTYFQNEAQLEKSRLLSDRFSAERPKGSFSTLEIQRTEQGDSAMYLCASSLGQTNYGYTFGSGTRLTVV.

This clone was picked up a small number of times. The chain uses TRBV30 and TRBJ1-5, with a tentative D call TRBD1 (6 bases). The CDR3 length is 13 residues. Germline V gene sequence: CDR1 GTSNPN, CDR2 SVGIG (reference sequence). This CDR3 reads CAASGGRNQPQHF. CDR3 bases: TGTGCTGCTTCTGGGGGCCGCAATCAGCCCCAGCATTTT.

This clone was seen a few times. The chain combines TRBV9 with TRBJ2-1; 10 bases align to TRBD1. Germline V gene data show CDR1 as SGDLS and CDR2 as YYNGEE. CDR3 size: 16 residues. Trimming took 0 bases from V and 2 from J; bases not matched to a gene: 2. CDR3: CASSVGGTGAYNEQFF. In nucleotides, the CDR3 is TGTGCCAGCAGCGTAGGGGGGACAGGGGCCTACAATGAGCAGTTCTTC.

This sequence joins TRBV5-5 and TRBJ1-2; 7 positions agree with TRBD1. Germline CDR1 is SGHKS and CDR2 is YYEKEE (reference sequence). The CDR3 is 16 residues long. The V gene end was trimmed by 0 bases and the J gene end by 3 bases; junction bases not matched to a gene: 8. DNA of the CDR3: TGTGCCAGCAGCTTGGAGGGGGCCTGGGTTGACTATGGCTACACCTTC. Its protein is CASSLEGAWVDYGYTF.

The chain uses TRBV15 and TRBJ2-7; 10 positions agree with TRBD2. The CDR3 is 16 amino acids. J gave up 4 bases and V 4 bases, and 10 bases lay outside the gene matches. Germline CDR1 is LNHNV and CDR2 is YYDKDF (reference sequence). The DNA of the CDR3 is TGTGCCACCAGCACCATACTAGCGGGGCAAGTGTACGAGCAGTACTTC. Its protein is CATSTILAGQVYEQYF.

This clone has only a few counts. The V and J genes are TRBV4-3 and TRBJ1-6, with D tentatively TRBD1 (5 bases). This CDR3 has 16 amino acids. The V gene's germline CDR1 is LGHNA and CDR2 YSLEER. The V gene lost 0 bases and the J gene lost 9 bases, with 15 bases spanning the gap. For the CDR3, the DNA is TGCGCCAGCAGCCAAGATGGTCCTCCGGGGGGTTCACCCCTCCACTTT. Its protein product is CASSQDGPPGGSPLHF.

This chain connects TRBV7-7 to TRBJ2-5; maybe TRBD2 (6 bases). Germline V gene data show CDR1 as SSHAT and CDR2 as FNYEAQ (reference sequence). V lost 1 base, J lost 5 bases, and 11 bases lay in between. CDR3 length: 14 amino acids. The CDR3 bases are TGTGCCAGCAGCTTAGACCGCGGAGGGGAGACCCAGTACTTC. As protein: CASSLDRGGETQYF.

This rearrangement joins TRBV7-3 to TRBJ2-5; possibly TRBD1 for D (6 bases). The CDR3 extends over 14 amino acids. V was pared by 4 bases and J by 2 bases, with 11 bases between. Germline values: CDR1 SGHTA, CDR2 FQGTGA. CDR3 sequence: CASSSTGWQETQYF. DNA of the CDR3: TGTGCCAGCAGCTCTACAGGGTGGCAAGAGACCCAGTACTTC.

The rearrangement uses TRBV5-1 and TRBJ1-5; 9 nucleotides agree with TRBD1. Germline values: CDR1 SGHRS, CDR2 YFSETQ. The CDR3 has 14 residues. V lost 4 bases, J lost 6 bases, and 5 bases stayed unmatched. CDR3 nucleotide sequence: TGCGCCAGCAGCACCGGGACAGGGCTTCAGCCCCAGCATTTT. It codes for CASSTGTGLQPQHF.

The gene calls are TRBV10-1 and TRBJ1-1; maybe TRBD1 (6 bases). There are 13 residues in the CDR3. Trimming took off 0 bases at V and 7 bases at J, with 9 bases between the two ends. The germline V gene encodes CDR1 WNHNN and CDR2 SYGVQD (reference sequence). The CDR3 spells CASSESIQGEAFF. CDR3 bases: TGCGCCAGCAGTGAGTCGATACAGGGTGAAGCTTTCTTT.

A remark on this clone: The same CDR3 can be traced to other DNA sequences in this sample. The V call is TRBV5-1, the J call TRBJ2-3; 11 nucleotides line up with TRBD2. CDR3 length: 14 amino acids. V trimming: 4 bases; J trimming: 5 bases; junction bases outside the gene matches: 3. CDR1 is SGHRS and CDR2 is YFSETQ in the germline V gene. The CDR3: CASSPTSGRDTQYF. The CDR3 bases are TGCGCCAGCAGCCCAACTAGCGGGAGAGATACGCAGTATTTT.

This clone was seen a handful of times. The chain links TRBV5-6 to TRBJ2-1, with 10 bases aligning to TRBD1. The V segment lost 1 base and the J segment 2 bases; nucleotides outside the gene matches: 3. Germline V gives CDR1 SGHDT, CDR2 YYEEEE. This CDR3 contains 16 residues. CDR3 bases: TGTGCCAGCAGCTTGTTAGGGACAGGGGCCTACAATGAGCAGTTCTTC. Translation: CASSLLGTGAYNEQFF.

This clone turned up a few times. The chain couples TRBV5-8 to TRBJ2-4; 9 nucleotides match TRBD2. Germline V gene lookup returns CDR1 SGHTS and CDR2 YDEGEE. V lost 0 bases and J lost 2; bases outside the gene matches: 3. The CDR3 runs to 16 residues. The CDR3 loop is CASSLGGGVSKNIQYF. CDR3 nucleotides: TGTGCCAGCAGCTTGGGCGGGGGGGTCTCCAAAAACATTCAGTACTTC.

This clone was seen more than once but under ten times. This chain uses TRBV28 with TRBJ2-7; D may be TRBD1 (5 bases). The CDR3 totals 12 residues. Trimming took off 3 bases at V and 6 bases at J, with 9 bases between the two ends. Germline lookup yields CDR1 MDHEN and CDR2 SYDVKM. CDR3 sequence reads: CASSFSGPEQYF. CDR3 nucleotide sequence: TGTGCCAGCAGTTTTTCAGGGCCCGAGCAGTACTTC.

This clone occurred a few times. This chain uses TRBV10-3 with TRBJ2-2; the match to TRBD2 covers 13 bases. V was pared by 8 bases and J by 2 bases, with 8 bases of the junction left unmatched. The CDR3 spans 17 residues. Germline-derived CDR1 and CDR2 are ENHRY and SYGVKD. CDR3 sequence: CAIGGTSGGANTGELFF. The DNA for the CDR3 is TGTGCCATCGGAGGAACTAGCGGGGGGGCCAACACCGGGGAGCTGTTTTTT.

This clone was counted between two and nine times. The same CDR3 also results from other DNA sequences found in this sample. This chain connects TRBV2 to TRBJ2-1; TRBD2 agrees at 7 bases. V trimming: 6 bases; J trimming: 7 bases; junction bases outside the gene matches: 9. From germline, CDR1 is SNHLY and CDR2 FYNNEI. The CDR3 is 14 amino acids. The chain's CDR3 is CASSRGGAGNEQFF. The CDR3 nucleotides read TGTGCCAGCAGCCGGGGAGGGGCCGGGAATGAGCAGTTCTTC. Supplemented by reference TRBV2 and TRBJ2-1, the full variable domain reads EPEVTQTPSHQVTQMGQEVILRCVPISNHLYFYWYRQILGQKVEFLVSFYNNEISEKSEIFDDQFSVERPDGSNFTLKIRSTKLEDSAMYFCASSRGGAGNEQFFGPGTRLTVL.

This clone has just one count. The chain uses TRBV18 and TRBJ1-1; D is perhaps TRBD1 (6 bases). Germline V gene lookup returns CDR1 KGHSH and CDR2 LQKENI. CDR3 length: 15 amino acids. Trimming removed 4 bases from V and 2 bases from J, with 14 bases in between. The CDR3 loop is CASSRAGAGNTEAFF. CDR3 bases: TGTGCCAGCTCACGTGCGGGGGCCGGAAACACTGAAGCTTTCTTT.

The rearrangement uses TRBV14 and TRBJ2-5, with TRBD2 matching 10 bases. V shed 2 bases, J shed 4 bases, and the junction held 10 bases outside the gene matches. This CDR3 is 17 amino acids long. Germline CDR1 SGHDN, CDR2 FVKESK. CDR3 nucleotides: TGTGCCAGCAGCCAACGCGCCGGACTAGCGGACCGAGAGACCCAGTACTTC. Amino acid sequence: CASSQRAGLADRETQYF.